Following are 17 T cell receptor beta chains from one sample sequenced in a study of T cell repertoires in cytomegalovirus infection. TCRdb independently ran MiXCR on the reads; one entry per CDR3 protein. The sample records 200,000 or so distinct CDR3 sequences, around 20% being singletons. The source material was PBMCs. These receptors were taken from a human donor in good health (CMV status not recorded). Some clones in this sample may be carry-over from other donors' samples.

The table lists this clonotype with a few counts. The chain employs TRBV4-1 and TRBJ2-2, with D unresolved. V lost 6 bases to trimming and J lost 4 bases, with 12 bases between them. CDR3 length equals 14 residues. Germline assignment: CDR1 MGHRA and CDR2 YSYEKL. The DNA for the CDR3 is TGCGCCAGCAGACACTCCAGAATCACCGGGGAGCTGTTTTTT. It encodes CASRHSRITGELFF.

V and J are TRBV29-1 and TRBJ2-1, with 11 bases that match TRBD2. The ends lost 6 bases at V and 1 base at J; junction bases unmatched: 11. The CDR3 is made up of 17 amino acids. The germline gives CDR1 SQVTM, CDR2 ANQGSEA. CDR3 region: CSVPRWASGRSYNEQFF. In DNA form, the CDR3 reads TGCAGCGTCCCAAGGTGGGCTAGCGGGAGGTCCTACAATGAGCAGTTCTTC.

This clonotype showed up just a few times. The chain uses TRBV6-1 and TRBJ1-2; 10 bases are shared with TRBD1. CDR1 is MNHNS, CDR2 SASEGT, per germline. J gave up 7 bases and V 5 bases, and 7 bases lay outside the gene matches. The CDR3 length is 14 residues. CDR3 sequence reads: CASSRLGQGLGYTF. CDR3 sequence (DNA): TGTGCCAGCAGTAGATTGGGACAGGGGCTTGGCTACACCTTC.

This chain links TRBV6-6 with TRBJ2-1, with 8 bases lining up with TRBD2. The V and J ends lost 3 bases and 8 bases, in that order; junction bases with no gene match: 6. Germline V gene lookup returns CDR1 MNHNY and CDR2 SVGAGI (reference sequence). This CDR3 is 14 amino acids long. The CDR3 sequence: CASSYLREEDEQFF. DNA of the CDR3: TGTGCCAGCAGTTATCTGCGGGAGGAGGATGAGCAGTTCTTC.

This clonotype came up a few times. The chain has TRBV11-3 and TRBJ2-1, with no clear D. V was trimmed by 1 base and J by 10 bases, leaving 8 bases between them. Germline V gene data show CDR1 as SGHNT and CDR2 as YENEEA. CDR3 length: 12 amino acids. The CDR3 DNA reads TGTGCCAGCAGCTTAGCGGTGAACGAGCAGTTCTTC. It codes for CASSLAVNEQFF.

This rearrangement joins TRBV6-6 to TRBJ2-2; 7 bases are shared with TRBD1. This CDR3 is 16 amino acids long. J was trimmed by 5 bases and V by 1 base; bases with no gene match: 7. The germline V gene encodes CDR1 MNHNY and CDR2 SVGAGI (reference sequence). The CDR3 reads CASSYFFAQGTGELFF. CDR3 DNA: TGTGCCAGCAGTTACTTTTTTGCACAGGGGACCGGGGAGCTGTTTTTT.

V is TRBV7-9 and J is TRBJ1-1, with D unresolved. Germline loops: CDR1 SEHNR, CDR2 FQNEAQ (reference sequence). V lost 1 base and J 4 bases, leaving 10 bases between the germline ends. The CDR3 loop spans 14 amino acids. This CDR3 is CASSLDRWVTEAFF. CDR3 bases: TGTGCCAGCAGCTTAGATCGTTGGGTCACTGAAGCTTTCTTT.

This clonotype was recorded a few times. The chain joins TRBV7-8 to TRBJ2-5; D may be TRBD2 (6 bases). The CDR3 length is 16 residues. V gave up 1 base and J gave up 2 bases, with 14 bases separating them. Germline-derived CDR1 and CDR2 are SGHVS and FQNEAQ. The CDR3 sequence is CASSLGVSRGQETQYF. The CDR3 nucleotides are TGTGCCAGCAGCTTAGGTGTTAGCCGGGGGCAAGAGACCCAGTACTTC.

This clonotype was seen a handful of times. The chain carries TRBV12-3 or TRBV12-4 and TRBJ1-2, with 8 positions matching TRBD1. There are 13 residues in the CDR3. The ends lost 5 bases at V and 8 bases at J; junction bases unmatched: 7. Here the CDR3 reads CASSNGQGGGYTF. CDR3 nucleotides: TGTGCCAGCAGTAATGGACAGGGCGGCGGCTACACCTTC.

This chain connects TRBV27 to TRBJ2-1; the match to TRBD2 covers 8 bases. CDR1 MNHEY and CDR2 SMNVEV come from the germline V gene (reference sequence). V was pared by 9 bases and J by 6 bases, with 4 bases of the junction left unmatched. The CDR3 length is 12 residues. The CDR3 reads CASVGRANEQFF. The CDR3 bases are TGTGCCAGTGTCGGGAGGGCCAATGAGCAGTTCTTC.

This clonotype occurred a few times. The CDR3 DNA reads as TGTGCCAGCACCCAGGCTGCTACAGTAGGCTACACCTTC. Its protein is CASTQAATVGYTF. The chain is built from TRBV12-3 or TRBV12-4 and TRBJ1-2; D is ambiguous. The CDR3 is made up of 13 amino acids. Trimming removed 7 bases at V and 8 bases at J, with 17 bases between.

This clonotype was detected only a few times. The V call is TRBV14, the J call TRBJ2-5; 7 positions agree with TRBD1. Trimming at V came to 2 bases and at J to 4 bases, leaving 7 bases not matched to a gene. This CDR3 contains 15 residues. From germline, CDR1 is SGHDN and CDR2 FVKESK. CDR3 nucleotides: TGTGCCAGCAGCCAACGTTTTAACAGGGGAGAGACCCAGTACTTC. This translates into CASSQRFNRGETQYF.

The table lists this clonotype with many counts. V is TRBV28 and J is TRBJ1-2; D unclear. The V gene lost 5 bases and the J gene lost 4 bases, with 8 bases spanning the gap. The CDR3 length is 12 residues. The germline V gene encodes CDR1 MDHEN and CDR2 SYDVKM. CDR3 protein: CASSRWTYGYTF. CDR3 coding DNA: TGTGCCAGCAGTCGATGGACCTATGGCTACACCTTC.

The rearrangement links TRBV7-2 to TRBJ2-1, with TRBD2 matching 8 bases. The germline CDR1 and CDR2 sequences are SGHTA and FQGNSA. The CDR3 contains 15 residues. The V segment lost 4 bases and the J segment 2 bases; nucleotides outside the gene matches: 4. CDR3 protein: CASSYFSGAYNEQFF. Written as DNA, the CDR3 is TGTGCCAGCAGCTACTTTAGCGGGGCCTACAATGAGCAGTTCTTC.

The J gene is TRBJ1-2, the V gene TRBV5-1; weak D call: TRBD1 (5 bases). The CDR3 consists of 14 residues. Germline V gene sequence: CDR1 SGHRS, CDR2 YFSETQ. The germline V and J ends were trimmed by 0 bases and 1 base, with 7 bases remaining between them. CDR3 nucleotides: TGCGCCAGCAGCTTGGTGGGGGGTAACTATGGCTACACCTTC. It specifies CASSLVGGNYGYTF.

This clonotype has at least ten counts. The chain employs TRBV5-1 and TRBJ1-2, with D hard to call. The V end was cut by 0 bases, the J end by 2 bases, with 5 bases between. Germline V CDR1 and CDR2: SGHRS, YFSETQ. The CDR3 totals 13 residues. The DNA of the CDR3 is TGCGCCAGCAGCTTGGGACTGAACTATGGCTACACCTTC. It codes for CASSLGLNYGYTF. The variable domain in full, with the rest retrieved from reference TRBV5-1 and TRBJ1-2, is KAGVTQTPRYLIKTRGQQVTLSCSPISGHRSVSWYQQTPGQGLQFLFEYFSETQRNKGNFPGRFSGRQFSNSRSEMNVSTLELGDSALYLCASSLGLNYGYTFGSGTRLTVV.

V is TRBV7-8 and J is TRBJ2-3, with TRBD2 matching 13 bases. The V gene end was trimmed by 5 bases and the J gene end by 0 bases; junction bases not matched to a gene: 8. CDR1 is SGHVS and CDR2 is FQNEAQ in the germline V gene. The CDR3 consists of 18 residues. The CDR3 nucleotides are TGTGCCAGCAGCCGAACCGGGACTAGCGGGGCTAGCACAGATACGCAGTATTTT. This codes for CASSRTGTSGASTDTQYF.